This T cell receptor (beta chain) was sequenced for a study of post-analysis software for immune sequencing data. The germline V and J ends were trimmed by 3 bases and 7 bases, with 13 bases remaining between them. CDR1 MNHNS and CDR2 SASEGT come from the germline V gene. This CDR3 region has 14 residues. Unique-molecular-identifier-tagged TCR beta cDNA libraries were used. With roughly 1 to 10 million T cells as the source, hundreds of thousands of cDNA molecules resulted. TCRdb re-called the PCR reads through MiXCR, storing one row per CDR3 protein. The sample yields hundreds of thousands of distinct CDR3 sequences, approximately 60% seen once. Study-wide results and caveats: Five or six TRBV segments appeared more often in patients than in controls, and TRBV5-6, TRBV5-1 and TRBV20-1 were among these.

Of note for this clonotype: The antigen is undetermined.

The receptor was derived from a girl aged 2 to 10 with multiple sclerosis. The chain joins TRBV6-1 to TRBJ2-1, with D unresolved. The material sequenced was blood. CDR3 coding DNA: TGTGCCAGCAGTGATGCGACTGGGTATAATGAGCAGTTCTTC. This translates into CASSDATGYNEQFF.